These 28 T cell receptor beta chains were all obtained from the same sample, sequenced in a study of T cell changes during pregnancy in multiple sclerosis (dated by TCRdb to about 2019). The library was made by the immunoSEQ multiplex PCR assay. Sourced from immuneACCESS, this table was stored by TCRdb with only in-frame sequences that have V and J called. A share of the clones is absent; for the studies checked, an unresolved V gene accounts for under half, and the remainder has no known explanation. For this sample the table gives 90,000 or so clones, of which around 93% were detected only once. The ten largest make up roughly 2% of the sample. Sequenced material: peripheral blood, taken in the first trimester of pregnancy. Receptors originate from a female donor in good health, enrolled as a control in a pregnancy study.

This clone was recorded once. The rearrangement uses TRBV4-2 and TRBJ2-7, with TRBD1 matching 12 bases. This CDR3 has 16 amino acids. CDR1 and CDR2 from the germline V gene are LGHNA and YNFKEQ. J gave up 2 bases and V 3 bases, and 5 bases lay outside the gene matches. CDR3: CASSQGTGGLAYEQYF. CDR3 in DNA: TGTGCCAGCAGCCAGGGGACAGGGGGCCTTGCCTACGAGCAGTACTTC.

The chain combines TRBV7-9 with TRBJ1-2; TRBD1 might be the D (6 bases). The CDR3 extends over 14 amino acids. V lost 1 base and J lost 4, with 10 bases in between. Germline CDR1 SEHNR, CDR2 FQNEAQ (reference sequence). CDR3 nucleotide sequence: TGTGCCAGCAGCTTAGTGGGGGCGAGCTATGGCTACACCTTC. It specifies CASSLVGASYGYTF.

CDR3 DNA sequence: TGTGCCAGTAGTATCCGTGTGGAAGGTGAGGCTGAAGCTTTCTTT. Protein: CASSIRVEGEAEAFF. This chain links TRBV19 with TRBJ1-1; no clear D gene. Germline assignment: CDR1 LNHDA and CDR2 SQIVND (reference sequence). Trimming took off 3 bases at V and 6 bases at J, with 17 bases between the two ends. CDR3 size: 15 residues.

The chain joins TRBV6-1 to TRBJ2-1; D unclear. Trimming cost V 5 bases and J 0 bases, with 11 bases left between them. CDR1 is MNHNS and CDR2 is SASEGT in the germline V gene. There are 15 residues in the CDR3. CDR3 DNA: TGTGCCAGCAGTTCCCCTGAGCTCTCCTACAATGAGCAGTTCTTC. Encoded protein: CASSSPELSYNEQFF.

The CDR3 DNA sequence: TGCGCCAGCAGCCGATCGCCCGCCCGGCAGGACTATGGCTACACCTTC. Translating gives CASSRSPARQDYGYTF. The chain employs TRBV4-1 and TRBJ1-2; D is ambiguous. The CDR3 contains 16 residues. With 4 bases removed from V and 3 bases from J, the gap between germline ends came to 18 bases. CDR1 and CDR2 from the germline V gene are MGHRA and YSYEKL.

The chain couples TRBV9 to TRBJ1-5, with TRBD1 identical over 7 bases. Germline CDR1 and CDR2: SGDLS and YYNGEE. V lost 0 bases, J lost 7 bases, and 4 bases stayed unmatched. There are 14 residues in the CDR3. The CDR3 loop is CASSVGDSGQPQHF. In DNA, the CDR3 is TGTGCCAGCAGCGTAGGGGACAGCGGCCAGCCCCAGCATTTT.

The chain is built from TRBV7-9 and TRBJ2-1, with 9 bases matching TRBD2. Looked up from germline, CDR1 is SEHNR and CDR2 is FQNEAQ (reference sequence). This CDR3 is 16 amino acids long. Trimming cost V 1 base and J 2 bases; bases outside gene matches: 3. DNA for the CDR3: TGTGCCAGCAGCTTAGGTAGCGGGGGACCCTACAATGAGCAGTTCTTC. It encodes CASSLGSGGPYNEQFF.

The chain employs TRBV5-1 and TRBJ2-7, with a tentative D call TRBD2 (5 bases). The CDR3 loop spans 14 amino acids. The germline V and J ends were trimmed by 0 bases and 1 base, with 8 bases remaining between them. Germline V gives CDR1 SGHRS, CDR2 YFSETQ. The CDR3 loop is CASSLAGISYEQYF. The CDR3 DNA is TGCGCCAGCAGCTTGGCCGGGATATCCTACGAGCAGTACTTC.

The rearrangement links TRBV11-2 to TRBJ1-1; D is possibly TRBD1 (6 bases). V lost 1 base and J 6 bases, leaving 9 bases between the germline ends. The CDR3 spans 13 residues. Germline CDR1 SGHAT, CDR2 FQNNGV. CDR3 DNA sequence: TGTGCCAGCAGCTTAGCAGGGGCTCCTGAAGCTTTCTTT. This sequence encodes CASSLAGAPEAFF.

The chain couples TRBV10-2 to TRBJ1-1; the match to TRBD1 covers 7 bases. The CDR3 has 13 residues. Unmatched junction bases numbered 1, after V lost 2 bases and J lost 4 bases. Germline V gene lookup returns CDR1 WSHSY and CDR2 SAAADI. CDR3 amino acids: CASSENRGTEAFF. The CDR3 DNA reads TGCGCCAGCAGTGAGAACAGGGGCACTGAAGCTTTCTTT.

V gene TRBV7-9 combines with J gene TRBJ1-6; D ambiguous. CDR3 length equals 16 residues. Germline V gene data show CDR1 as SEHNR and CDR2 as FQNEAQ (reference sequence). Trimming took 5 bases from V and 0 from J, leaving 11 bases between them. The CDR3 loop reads CASSPATGSYNSPLHF. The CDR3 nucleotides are TGTGCCAGCAGCCCCGCGACGGGCTCCTATAATTCACCCCTCCACTTT.

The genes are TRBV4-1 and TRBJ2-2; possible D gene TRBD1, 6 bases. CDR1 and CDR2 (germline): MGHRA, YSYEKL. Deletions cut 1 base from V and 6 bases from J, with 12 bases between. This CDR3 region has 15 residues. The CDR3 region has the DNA TGCGCCAGCAGCCAAGTAGGGGGACGGGCCGGGGAGCTGTTTTTT. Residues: CASSQVGGRAGELFF.

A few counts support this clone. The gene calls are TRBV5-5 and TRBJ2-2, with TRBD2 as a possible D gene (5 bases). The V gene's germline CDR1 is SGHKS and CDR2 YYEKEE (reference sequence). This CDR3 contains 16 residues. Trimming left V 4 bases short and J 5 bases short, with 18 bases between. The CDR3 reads CASSDIGILITGELFF. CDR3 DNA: TGTGCCAGCAGCGATATCGGGATCCTAATAACCGGGGAGCTGTTTTTT.

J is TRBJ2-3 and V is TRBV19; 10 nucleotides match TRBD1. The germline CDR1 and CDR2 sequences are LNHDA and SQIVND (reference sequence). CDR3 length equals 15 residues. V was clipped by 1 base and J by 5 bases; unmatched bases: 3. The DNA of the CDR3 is TGTGCCAGTAGTATAGTTGGGACAGGGGTAGATACGCAGTATTTT. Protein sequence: CASSIVGTGVDTQYF.

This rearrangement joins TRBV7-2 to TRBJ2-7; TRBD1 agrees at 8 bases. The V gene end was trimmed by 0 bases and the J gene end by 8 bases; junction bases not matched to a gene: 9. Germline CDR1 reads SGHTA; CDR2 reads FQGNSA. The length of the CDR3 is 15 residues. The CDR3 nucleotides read TGTGCCAGCAGCTTAGCGCCCTCTGGACAGGGTAAGCAGTACTTC. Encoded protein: CASSLAPSGQGKQYF.

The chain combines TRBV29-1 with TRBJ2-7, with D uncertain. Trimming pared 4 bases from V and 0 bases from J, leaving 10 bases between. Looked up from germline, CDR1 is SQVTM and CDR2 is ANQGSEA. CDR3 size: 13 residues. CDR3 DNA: TGCAGCGTTGTTGGTTTCAGCTCCTACGAGCAGTACTTC. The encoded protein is CSVVGFSSYEQYF.

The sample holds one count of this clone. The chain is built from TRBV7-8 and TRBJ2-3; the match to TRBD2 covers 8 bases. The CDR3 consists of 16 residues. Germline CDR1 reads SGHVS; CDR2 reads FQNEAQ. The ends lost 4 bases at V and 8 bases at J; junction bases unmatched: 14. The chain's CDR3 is CASSWGLGRSLVTQYF. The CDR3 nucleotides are TGTGCCAGCAGCTGGGGACTAGGACGTTCCCTTGTTACGCAGTATTTT.

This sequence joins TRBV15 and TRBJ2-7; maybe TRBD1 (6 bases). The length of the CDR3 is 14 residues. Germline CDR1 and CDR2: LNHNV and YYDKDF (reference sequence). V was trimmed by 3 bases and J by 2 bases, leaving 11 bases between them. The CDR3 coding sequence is TGTGCCACCAGCAGCGACAGGCCAGCCTACGAGCAGTACTTC. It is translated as CATSSDRPAYEQYF. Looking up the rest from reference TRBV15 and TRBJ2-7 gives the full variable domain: DAMVIQNPRYQVTQFGKPVTLSCSQTLNHNVMYWYQQKSSQAPKLLFHYYDKDFNNEADTPDNFQSRRPNTSFCFLDIRSPGLGDTAMYLCATSSDRPAYEQYFGPGTRLTVT.

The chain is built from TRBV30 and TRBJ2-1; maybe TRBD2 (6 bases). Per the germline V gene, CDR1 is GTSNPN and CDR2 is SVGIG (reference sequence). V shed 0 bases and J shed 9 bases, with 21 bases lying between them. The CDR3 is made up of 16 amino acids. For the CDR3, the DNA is TGTGCCTGGAGTGTACAAGGGCGGGGATTGAAGGGTGAGCAGTTCTTC. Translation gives CAWSVQGRGLKGEQFF.

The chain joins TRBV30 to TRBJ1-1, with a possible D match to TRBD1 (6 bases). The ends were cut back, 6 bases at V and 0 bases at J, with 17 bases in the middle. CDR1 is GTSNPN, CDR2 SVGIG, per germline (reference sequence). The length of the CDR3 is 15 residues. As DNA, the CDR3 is TGTGCCTGCCCTAGAGGGGGAAACATGAACACTGAAGCTTTCTTT. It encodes CACPRGGNMNTEAFF.

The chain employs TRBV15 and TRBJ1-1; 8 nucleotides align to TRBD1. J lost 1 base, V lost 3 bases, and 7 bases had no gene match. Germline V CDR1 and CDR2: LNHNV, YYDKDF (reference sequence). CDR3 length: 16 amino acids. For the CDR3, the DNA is TGTGCCACCAGCAGGACCCGGACAGGGAGGAACACTGAAGCTTTCTTT. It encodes CATSRTRTGRNTEAFF.

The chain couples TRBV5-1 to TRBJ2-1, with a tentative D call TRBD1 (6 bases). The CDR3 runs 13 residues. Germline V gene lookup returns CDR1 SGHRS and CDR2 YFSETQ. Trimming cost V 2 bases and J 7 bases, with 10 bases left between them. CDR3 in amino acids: CASSFSGTNEQFF. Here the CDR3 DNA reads TGCGCCAGCAGCTTCTCGGGGACAAATGAGCAGTTCTTC.

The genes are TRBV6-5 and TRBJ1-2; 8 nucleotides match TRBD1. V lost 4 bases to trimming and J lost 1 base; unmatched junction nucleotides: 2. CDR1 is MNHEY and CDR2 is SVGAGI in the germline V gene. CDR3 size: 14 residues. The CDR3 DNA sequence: TGTGCCAGCAGTTGGGACAGGAATAACTATGGCTACACCTTC. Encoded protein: CASSWDRNNYGYTF.

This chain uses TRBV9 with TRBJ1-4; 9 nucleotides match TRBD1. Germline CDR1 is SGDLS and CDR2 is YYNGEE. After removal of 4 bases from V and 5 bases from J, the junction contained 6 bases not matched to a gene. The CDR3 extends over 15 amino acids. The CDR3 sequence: CASSKWDRENEKLFF. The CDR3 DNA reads TGTGCCAGCAGCAAGTGGGACAGGGAAAATGAAAAACTGTTTTTT.

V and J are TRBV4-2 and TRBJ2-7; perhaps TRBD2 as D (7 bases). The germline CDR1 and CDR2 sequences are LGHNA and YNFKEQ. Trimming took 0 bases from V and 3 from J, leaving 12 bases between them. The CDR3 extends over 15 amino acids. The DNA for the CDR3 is TGTGCCAGCAGCCAAGAGTGGGGGGGCGGCTACGAGCAGTACTTC. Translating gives CASSQEWGGGYEQYF.

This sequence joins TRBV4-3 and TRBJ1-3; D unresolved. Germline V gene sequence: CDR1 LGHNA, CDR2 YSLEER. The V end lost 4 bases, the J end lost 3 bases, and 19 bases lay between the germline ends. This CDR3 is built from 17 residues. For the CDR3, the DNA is TGCGCCAGCAGCCGGGAGGTTGAAGGGAGGATTGGAAACACCATATATTTT. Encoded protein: CASSREVEGRIGNTIYF.

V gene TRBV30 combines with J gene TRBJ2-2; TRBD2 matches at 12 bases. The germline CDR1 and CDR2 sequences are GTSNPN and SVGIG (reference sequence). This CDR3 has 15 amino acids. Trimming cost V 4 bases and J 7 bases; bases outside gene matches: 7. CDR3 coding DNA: TGTGCCTGGACTAGCGGGGGGGCAATTATCGGGGAGCTGTTTTTT. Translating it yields CAWTSGGAIIGELFF.

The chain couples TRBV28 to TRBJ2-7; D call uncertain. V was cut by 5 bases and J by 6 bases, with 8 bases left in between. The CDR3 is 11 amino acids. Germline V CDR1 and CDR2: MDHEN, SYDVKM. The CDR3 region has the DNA TGTGCCAGCAGTCGGGTCCCCGAGCAGTACTTC. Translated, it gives CASSRVPEQYF.